This T cell receptor (beta chain) was identified during a study of post-analysis software for immune sequencing data (dated by TCRdb to the mid-2010s). For context, the study as a whole: Relapsing-remitting, secondary progressive and progressive-relapsing multiple sclerosis were recorded as disease courses, and subtype annotation was lacking for some patients. The patient repertoires were set against 10 to 11 previously published healthy control repertoires from donors whose ages ranged from about 6 to 25 years. A subset of samples was prepared in parallel using single-end sample barcoding, then pooled and co-amplified after Illumina adapter ligation. Overall study outcomes, separate from this receptor: Significantly lower normalized Chao1 diversity was found in multiple sclerosis patients than in controls, suggesting substantial peripheral T-cell clonal expansion. Strong co-clustering of samples prepared in the same batch was shown by direct clustering with F measure, prompting a batch-effect correction. Patients showed significantly higher frequencies than controls for about 5 TRBV segments, among them TRBV5-6, TRBV5-1 and TRBV20-1. The control group was slightly older than the multiple sclerosis patient group.

Receptor libraries were prepared by PCR. Instrument used: Illumina HiSeq 2500. Unique molecular identifiers were incorporated into TCR beta cDNA libraries to reduce PCR and sequencing biases. Per 1 to 10 million input T cells, approximately 500,000 cDNA molecules were obtained, such that each molecule approximated one T cell. Patient libraries were prepared and sequenced with the same protocol used for the earlier healthy control dataset. Within a given batch, samples were prepared together, multiplexed and sequenced on the same HiSeq lane. From the authors' description of their analysis: MIGEC handled the raw barcoded reads, throwing out single-read molecular identifier groups before consensus assembly and CDR3 extraction. VDJtools was used for post-analysis of the clonotype tables, and diversity was normalized by down-sampling every dataset to the size of the smallest sample. To correct batch-related cross-sample contamination, repertoire overlap clustering matched CDR3 amino acid sequences but not nucleotide sequences. The public reads were quality trimmed at Q25 with fastp and then assembled into clones with MiXCR by TCRdb, keeping productive beta chains. Each record represents a unique CDR3 protein, reported with the most common genes and DNA among its rows. The V and J calls reflect TCRdb's pipeline rather than the authors' work. Here the sample has 150,000 to 200,000 distinct CDR3 sequences; around 30% occur a single time. The ten largest clonotypes hold about 1.6% of the sample.

In its sample, this clonotype was seen many times. No cognate antigen has been identified for it. No much larger clone exists at a distance of one base, and base qualities are not known. TCR beta repertoires were profiled from peripheral blood of about a dozen young patients with multiple sclerosis to demonstrate the VDJtools post-analysis software. The patients with multiple sclerosis were children and adolescents between 6 and 15 years of age. V is trimmed back by 4 bases and J by 6 bases, and the junction contains 7 bases that no gene match accounts for. From cysteine to phenylalanine, the CDR3 is 15 amino acids long. CDR3 DNA only is kept here, 45 bases in frame from base 1.

The sample taken for sequencing was blood. The TCR sequence derives from a girl under 18 with multiple sclerosis. The V and J segments used are TRBV12-3 or TRBV12-4 and TRBJ1-5; TRBD1 matches 9 bases in the middle. The CDR3 is CASSSGQGWGQPQHF. The DNA sequence is given as TGTGCCAGCAGTTCCGGACAGGGGTGGGGTCAGCCCCAGCATTTT.